What follows are 31 T cell receptor beta chains derived from one specimen sequenced in a study of glioma-infiltrating T cells after dendritic cell vaccination. Libraries were prepared by immunoSEQ multiplex PCR; TCRdb keeps only in-frame clonotypes and omits some of them. The sample records almost 65,000 clones, about 81% being singletons. Source: blood, taken before dendritic cell vaccination. The source is a human donor with glioblastoma.

The chain has TRBV23-1 and TRBJ2-3; 9 positions agree with TRBD1. TRBV23-1 counts as an open reading frame of uncertain function. The trim removed 0 bases at V and 0 bases at J, leaving 1 base unmatched. The CDR3 has 16 residues. CDR3 amino acids: CASSQSGQGSTDTQYF. As DNA, the CDR3 is TGCGCCAGCAGTCAATCCGGACAGGGGAGCACAGATACGCAGTATTTT.

The J gene is TRBJ2-7, the V gene TRBV7-2; TRBD1 might be the D (6 bases). The V end was cut by 1 base, the J end by 5 bases, with 15 bases between. The CDR3 spans 15 residues. CDR1 is SGHTA and CDR2 is FQGNSA in the germline V gene. CDR3 DNA sequence: TGTGCCAGCAGCTTAGTCATGGGGCAGGGGAACGAGCAGTACTTC. This sequence encodes CASSLVMGQGNEQYF.

The J gene is TRBJ2-3, the V gene TRBV6-1, with 8 bases fitting TRBD2. CDR3 length: 15 residues. Germline V lookup: CDR1 MNHNS, CDR2 SASEGT. V lost 5 bases and J lost 3; bases outside the gene matches: 7. CDR3 nucleotide sequence: TGTGCCAGCAGTCCCCGGGGGGGCTTAACAGATACGCAGTATTTT. It specifies CASSPRGGLTDTQYF.

Comments on this clone: A much larger clone lies a single base off, so this may be a read error. The chain is built from TRBV4-2 and TRBJ1-2; TRBD1 is a possible D gene (5 bases). The CDR3 runs 14 residues. Germline loops: CDR1 LGHNA, CDR2 YNFKEQ. Trimming cost V 0 bases and J 4 bases, with 9 bases left between them. CDR3 bases: TGTGCCAGCAGCCAAGATCAGGGTAGCTATGGCTACACCTTC. Its translation is CASSQDQGSYGYTF.

A note on this clone: The same CDR3 is also encoded by other DNA sequences in this sample. J is TRBJ2-1 and V is TRBV5-1, with D perhaps matching TRBD2 (7 bases). CDR1 and CDR2 from the germline V gene are SGHRS and YFSETQ. Trimming removed 0 bases at V and 4 bases at J, with 14 bases between. The CDR3 has 16 amino acids. CDR3 sequence (DNA): TGCGCCAGCAGCTTGGCCGGAGGGGGGGGGTACAATGAGCAGTTCTTC. This codes for CASSLAGGGGYNEQFF.

Comment on this clone: This same CDR3 is encoded by further DNA sequences in the sample. The chain is built from TRBV4-1 and TRBJ2-7; tentatively, D is TRBD1 (6 bases). CDR3 length equals 16 residues. V lost 4 bases and J lost 7, with 23 bases in between. CDR1 is MGHRA, CDR2 YSYEKL, per germline. As DNA, the CDR3 is TGCGCCAGCAGCCTATCACCCCGGACAGACACTAAGGAGCAGTACTTC. It specifies CASSLSPRTDTKEQYF.

V gene TRBV19 combines with J gene TRBJ1-1; D ambiguous. Germline V gene sequence: CDR1 LNHDA, CDR2 SQIVND (reference sequence). The CDR3 is 10 amino acids. Trimming pared 6 bases from V and 5 bases from J, leaving 4 bases between. The CDR3 sequence: CASRRTEAFF. For the CDR3, the DNA is TGTGCCAGTAGGCGTACTGAAGCTTTCTTT.

The V gene is TRBV5-4, the J gene TRBJ1-3; D is uncertain. With 4 bases removed from V and 2 bases from J, the gap between germline ends came to 13 bases. Germline V gives CDR1 SGHNT, CDR2 YYREEE (reference sequence). The CDR3 runs 15 residues. CDR3 loop: CASSLLGQPGNTIYF. In nucleotides, the CDR3 is TGTGCCAGCAGCCTGCTTGGGCAACCTGGAAACACCATATATTTT. Together with reference TRBV5-4 and TRBJ1-3, the CDR3 gives the full variable domain: ETGVTQSPTHLIKTRGQQVTLRCSSQSGHNTVSWYQQALGQGPQFIFQYYREEENGRGNFPPRFSGLQFPNYSSELNVNALELDDSALYLCASSLLGQPGNTIYFGEGSWLTVV.

The chain links TRBV2 to TRBJ2-5; 14 nucleotides agree with TRBD2. The germline V gene encodes CDR1 SNHLY and CDR2 FYNNEI. The V segment lost 6 bases and the J segment 4 bases; nucleotides outside the gene matches: 7. This CDR3 is built from 16 residues. The CDR3 nucleotides read TGTGCCAGCAGGGGACTAGCGGGGGTAGCAGGAGAGACCCAGTACTTC. It is translated as CASRGLAGVAGETQYF.

V and J are TRBV15 and TRBJ1-2; 7 positions agree with TRBD1. The V gene's germline CDR1 is LNHNV and CDR2 YYDKDF (reference sequence). The junction had 12 bases not matched to a gene; V was cut back by 0 bases and J by 2 bases. This CDR3 spans 18 amino acids. Here the CDR3 DNA reads TGTGCCACCAGCAGAGATCCATCACCCCTGACAGGGAACTATGGCTACACCTTC. Translation: CATSRDPSPLTGNYGYTF.

The chain links TRBV5-1 to TRBJ1-5; possibly TRBD1 for D (5 bases). The V end was cut by 6 bases, the J end by 4 bases, with 20 bases between. The germline gives CDR1 SGHRS, CDR2 YFSETQ. This CDR3 has 16 residues. The CDR3 here is CASTIKTAGGNQPQHF. DNA of the CDR3: TGCGCCAGCACCATAAAGACCGCGGGGGGAAATCAGCCCCAGCATTTT.

The CDR3 DNA reads TGTGCCAGCAGTCCGACAGGCCTTAGCTCCTACGAGCAGTACTTC. This codes for CASSPTGLSSYEQYF. The V and J genes are TRBV28 and TRBJ2-7, with D possibly matching TRBD1 (6 bases). V gave up 5 bases and J gave up 0 bases, with 14 bases separating them. The CDR3 contains 15 residues. From germline, CDR1 is MDHEN and CDR2 SYDVKM.

The chain couples TRBV18 to TRBJ1-1; TRBD1 matches 9 bases. The V gene end was trimmed by 6 bases and the J gene end by 3 bases; junction bases not matched to a gene: 8. Germline lookup yields CDR1 KGHSH and CDR2 LQKENI. This CDR3 is built from 15 residues. CDR3 bases: TGTGCCAGCTCGATCCTTAGGGACAGGGACACTGAAGCTTTCTTT. Amino acids: CASSILRDRDTEAFF.

This clone was observed once. The chain recombines TRBV5-1 with TRBJ2-7, with a weak D call TRBD1 (6 bases). The CDR3 has 15 amino acids. V lost 1 base and J lost 1, with 12 bases in between. CDR1 is SGHRS, CDR2 YFSETQ, per germline. In DNA form, the CDR3 reads TGCGCCAGCAGCTTGATCTCCGGACAGTCCTACGAGCAGTACTTC. This translates into CASSLISGQSYEQYF.

The chain links TRBV19 to TRBJ2-7; tentatively, D is TRBD1 (6 bases). CDR1 is LNHDA and CDR2 is SQIVND in the germline V gene (reference sequence). The CDR3 is 14 amino acids. V lost 4 bases to trimming and J lost 2 bases, with 12 bases between them. In DNA, the CDR3 is TGTGCCAGTAGTACCGGCCGGGACACCTACGAGCAGTACTTC. This gives the protein CASSTGRDTYEQYF.

This chain links TRBV29-1 with TRBJ1-2; the match to TRBD1 covers 7 bases. CDR1 is SQVTM and CDR2 is ANQGSEA in the germline V gene. The V and J ends lost 7 bases and 2 bases, in that order; junction bases with no gene match: 7. There are 13 residues in the CDR3. The CDR3 sequence is CSAEDRPNYGYTF. In DNA, the CDR3 is TGCAGCGCCGAGGACAGGCCAAACTATGGCTACACCTTC.

V usage is TRBV28 and J usage is TRBJ2-7, with D perhaps matching TRBD2 (6 bases). This CDR3 comprises 12 residues. V was pared by 5 bases and J by 7 bases, with 12 bases between. Germline CDR1 MDHEN, CDR2 SYDVKM. The CDR3 bases are TGTGCCAGCAGTCGGATGGCGGGGGAGCAGTACTTC. This translates into CASSRMAGEQYF.

This chain joins TRBV6-4 and TRBJ2-7; 10 nucleotides match TRBD1. The CDR3 contains 15 residues. The ends lost 3 bases at V and 4 bases at J; junction bases unmatched: 6. CDR1 MRHNA and CDR2 SNTAGT come from the germline V gene. The CDR3 coding sequence is TGTGCCAGCAGTGAAAGACAGGGGGCACCGTACGAGCAGTACTTC. Its translation is CASSERQGAPYEQYF.

There are a few counts of this clone. The chain couples TRBV5-1 to TRBJ1-5; 8 positions match TRBD1. Trimming removed 1 base from V and 2 bases from J; junction bases left unmatched: 2. Germline V lookup: CDR1 SGHRS, CDR2 YFSETQ. The CDR3 loop spans 15 amino acids. The CDR3: CASSLQGQGNQPQHF. The CDR3 coding sequence is TGCGCCAGCAGCTTGCAGGGACAGGGCAATCAGCCCCAGCATTTT.

This clone has at least ten counts. This rearrangement joins TRBV14 to TRBJ2-6, with D tentatively TRBD1 (6 bases). The CDR3 runs 16 residues. CDR1 and CDR2 from the germline V gene are SGHDN and FVKESK. The V and J ends lost 1 base and 2 bases respectively, with 9 bases between them. For the CDR3, the DNA is TGTGCCAGCAGCCAAGGGGGGCTCACTGGGGCCAACGTCCTGACTTTC. Translation gives CASSQGGLTGANVLTF.

The rearrangement uses TRBV27 and TRBJ1-2; TRBD1 agrees at 12 bases. This CDR3 is built from 15 residues. CDR1 is MNHEY and CDR2 is SMNVEV in the germline V gene (reference sequence). J was trimmed by 7 bases and V by 5 bases; bases with no gene match: 8. The CDR3 DNA is TGTGCCAGCAGTCCCACCGGGACAGGGGGCGCTGGCTACACCTTC. It specifies CASSPTGTGGAGYTF.

This clone occurred once. The chain is built from TRBV30 and TRBJ2-7; 9 positions match TRBD2. This CDR3 is 15 amino acids long. Germline loops: CDR1 GTSNPN, CDR2 SVGIG (reference sequence). V lost 1 base, J lost 3 bases, and 7 bases stayed unmatched. Here the CDR3 DNA reads TGTGCCTGGAGTGGCGGGGGGGCCAGTCGCTACGAGCAGTACTTC. This translates into CAWSGGGASRYEQYF.

V is TRBV28 and J is TRBJ2-5; perhaps TRBD2 as D (7 bases). The CDR3 runs 13 residues. Germline assignment: CDR1 MDHEN and CDR2 SYDVKM. CDR3 protein: CASGEGVRETQYF. CDR3 sequence (DNA): TGTGCTTCAGGGGAGGGGGTGCGCGAGACCCAGTACTTC.

The chain links TRBV4-1 to TRBJ2-7, with D possibly being TRBD1 (6 bases). The germline V gene has CDR1 MGHRA and CDR2 YSYEKL. This CDR3 region has 14 residues. The V gene lost 3 bases and the J gene lost 3 bases, with 12 bases spanning the gap. The CDR3 coding sequence is TGCGCCAGCAGCCACGAGGGACACCGCTACGAGCAGTACTTC. Residues: CASSHEGHRYEQYF.

V is TRBV5-4 and J is TRBJ2-2; D is unclear. This CDR3 comprises 16 residues. The V and J ends lost 3 bases and 0 bases respectively, with 12 bases between them. Germline CDR1 SGHNT, CDR2 YYREEE (reference sequence). Here the CDR3 DNA reads TGTGCCAGCAGCTACTTATTGGGCCCGAACACCGGGGAGCTGTTTTTT. Protein product: CASSYLLGPNTGELFF. The variable domain in full, completed from reference TRBV5-4 and TRBJ2-2, reads ETGVTQSPTHLIKTRGQQVTLRCSSQSGHNTVSWYQQALGQGPQFIFQYYREEENGRGNFPPRFSGLQFPNYSSELNVNALELDDSALYLCASSYLLGPNTGELFFGEGSRLTVL.

V and J are TRBV4-2 and TRBJ2-3; D is unresolved. The CDR3 consists of 14 residues. Trimming took 2 bases from V and 2 from J, leaving 8 bases between them. In germline, CDR1 is LGHNA, CDR2 YNFKEQ. The CDR3 DNA reads TGTGCCAGCAGCCAACTGACTTACACAGATACGCAGTATTTT. As protein: CASSQLTYTDTQYF.

J is TRBJ1-4 and V is TRBV14; 7 bases are shared with TRBD1. CDR1 SGHDN and CDR2 FVKESK come from the germline V gene. The length of the CDR3 is 15 residues. J was trimmed by 5 bases and V by 2 bases; bases with no gene match: 5. The CDR3 loop is CASSQWGRGNEKLFF. The CDR3 bases are TGTGCCAGCAGCCAATGGGGCAGGGGGAATGAAAAACTGTTTTTT.

The chain joins TRBV10-3 to TRBJ2-5; D gene uncertain. CDR1 and CDR2 from the germline V gene are ENHRY and SYGVKD. This CDR3 has 13 residues. V lost 6 bases and J lost 0, with 8 bases in between. The CDR3 nucleotides read TGTGCCATCAGCGCTAAGTACCAAGAGACCCAGTACTTC. Residues: CAISAKYQETQYF.

V gene TRBV11-2 combines with J gene TRBJ2-2; TRBD1 is a possible D gene (6 bases). Trimming shortened V by 5 bases and J by 2 bases, and 15 bases separated the two germline ends. The germline CDR1 and CDR2 sequences are SGHAT and FQNNGV. The CDR3 contains 16 residues. CDR3: CASSPRTEINTGELFF. The DNA of the CDR3 is TGTGCCAGCAGCCCTAGGACAGAAATCAACACCGGGGAGCTGTTTTTT.

This clone was picked up one time. V usage is TRBV12-2 and J usage is TRBJ1-1; no DNA check was done on the table's D call, TRBD1. TRBV12-2 corresponds to a pseudogene. This CDR3 has 14 residues. For the CDR3, the DNA is TGTGCAAGTCGCCTAGACAGGGGGAGGACTGAAGCTTTCTTT. Protein: CASRLDRGRTEAFF.

The V and J genes are TRBV7-6 and TRBJ2-7; no reliable D call. With 5 bases removed from V and 10 bases from J, the gap between germline ends came to 15 bases. The germline gives CDR1 SGHVS, CDR2 FNYEAQ. This CDR3 spans 12 amino acids. CDR3 residues: CASSRPGIIQYF. For the CDR3, the DNA is TGTGCCAGCAGCCGCCCAGGAATAATCCAGTACTTC.